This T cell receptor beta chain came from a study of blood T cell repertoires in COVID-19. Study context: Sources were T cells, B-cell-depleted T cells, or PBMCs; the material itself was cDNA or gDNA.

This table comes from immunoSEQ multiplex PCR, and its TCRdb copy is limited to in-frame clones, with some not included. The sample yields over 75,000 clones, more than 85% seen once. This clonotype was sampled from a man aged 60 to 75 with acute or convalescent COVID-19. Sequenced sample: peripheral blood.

CDR3 in amino acids: CASSLDRLGTEKLFF. The CDR3 DNA sequence: TGTGCCAGCAGCCTAGACAGGCTGGGCACCGAAAAACTGTTTTTT. The chain combines TRBV7-2 with TRBJ1-4; possible D gene TRBD1, 6 bases. V was pared by 5 bases and J by 8 bases, with 18 bases between. The CDR3 has 15 residues. Germline V gene sequence: CDR1 SGHTA, CDR2 FQGNSA.